This T cell receptor beta chain was sequenced for a study of T cell responses to AZD1222 COVID-19 vaccine. The CDR3 sequence is 13 residues long. Between the trimmed V and J ends, which lost 2 bases and 4 bases, there was a span of 10 bases. Looked up from germline, CDR1 is SGHRS and CDR2 is YFSETQ. Sequencing used immunoSEQ multiplex PCR; TCRdb keeps in-frame clones, though not all of them. The table lists around 110,000 clones, approximately 90% of them singletons, with roughly 1.4% in the top ten. The V gene is TRBV5-1, the J gene TRBJ2-7; D is perhaps TRBD2 (5 bases). This clonotype originated in an adult who received the AZD1222 COVID-19 vaccine. The sequencing here drew on peripheral blood, taken 28 days after the second AZD1222 dose. As DNA, the CDR3 is TGCGCCAGCAGCTTTTCGGGAATTTACGAGCAGTACTTC. This encodes CASSFSGIYEQYF.